Listed here are 9 T cell receptor beta chains from one sample, sequenced in a study of T cells in Graves' hyperthyroidism and ophthalmopathy. RNA transcripts gave rise to amplified TCR beta CDR3 regions. The TCR CDR3 first-round RT-PCR relied on the HTBI primer set. MiXCR, applied by TCRdb to the multiplex PCR reads, yields one record per CDR3 protein. The table includes roughly 170,000 distinct CDR3 sequences, over 15% detected once. The sequencing input was blood. Receptors were obtained from a woman between 50 and 59 years old with Graves' hyperthyroidism.

The chain links TRBV20-1 to TRBJ2-5; a weak D match, TRBD1 (6 bases). Germline values: CDR1 DFQATT, CDR2 SNEGSKA (reference sequence). The CDR3 runs to 13 residues. V lost 3 bases and J 5 bases, leaving 13 bases between the germline ends. CDR3: CSASHTGIETQYF. CDR3 nucleotides: TGCAGTGCTAGCCACACAGGGATTGAGACCCAGTACTTC.

The genes are TRBV27 and TRBJ2-2; the D gene is possibly TRBD2 (5 bases). Germline V CDR1 and CDR2: MNHEY, SMNVEV (reference sequence). The CDR3 length is 17 residues. V was pared by 5 bases and J by 3 bases, with 19 bases between. Written as DNA, the CDR3 is TGTGCCAGCAGTCCCTCGGGGAGCAGGTCCTACACCGGGGAGCTGTTTTTT. The encoded protein is CASSPSGSRSYTGELFF.

The rearrangement joins TRBV28 to TRBJ2-7, with TRBD2 matching 12 bases. Trimming took 7 bases from V and 6 from J; bases not matched to a gene: 7. Germline-derived CDR1 and CDR2 are MDHEN and SYDVKM. CDR3 length: 14 amino acids. CDR3 nucleotide sequence: TGTGCCAGCAATCTAGCGGGAGGGCCTGTCGAGCAGTACTTC. It translates to CASNLAGGPVEQYF.

On this clonotype itself: This sequence may be a read error, since a much larger clone differs from it by one base. V and J are TRBV6-5 and TRBJ1-5, with D unclear. The CDR3 has 17 amino acids. V was cut by 0 bases and J by 2 bases, with 14 bases left in between. Germline loops: CDR1 MNHEY, CDR2 SVGAGI. The CDR3 DNA sequence: TGTGCCAGCAGTTACTCGAAGGCGGAGGGAGGCAATCAGCCCCAGCATTTT. Its translation is CASSYSKAEGGNQPQHF.

This clonotype was seen many times. The rearrangement uses TRBV5-1 and TRBJ2-2; D is uncertain. CDR1 is SGHRS, CDR2 YFSETQ, per germline. V was pared by 1 base and J by 5 bases, with 6 bases between. This CDR3 contains 13 residues. CDR3: CASSLKGTGELFF. The CDR3 coding sequence is TGCGCCAGCAGCTTGAAGGGAACCGGGGAGCTGTTTTTT.

The sample holds many counts of this clonotype. The V gene is TRBV18, the J gene TRBJ2-7; D is uncertain. The CDR3 runs 13 residues. Germline values: CDR1 KGHSH, CDR2 LQKENI. V was trimmed by 0 bases and J by 3 bases, leaving 6 bases between them. CDR3 residues: CASSPPGIYEQYF. CDR3 DNA sequence: TGTGCCAGCTCACCACCGGGCATCTACGAGCAGTACTTC.

This clonotype was detected a few times. The rearrangement joins TRBV7-9 to TRBJ1-1; TRBD1 might be the D (5 bases). CDR3 size: 16 residues. V was shortened by 4 bases and J by 2 bases, with 17 bases between the two germline ends. Germline V gives CDR1 SEHNR, CDR2 FQNEAQ (reference sequence). CDR3 residues: CASSSYPLGVNTEAFF. The CDR3 DNA reads TGTGCCAGCAGCTCCTACCCTCTGGGGGTCAACACTGAAGCTTTCTTT.

The V gene is TRBV28, the J gene TRBJ2-7; 10 bases match TRBD2. This CDR3 region has 15 residues. CDR1 is MDHEN, CDR2 SYDVKM, per germline. V dropped 6 bases and J dropped 8; count of bases not matched to a gene: 13. The CDR3 nucleotides are TGTGCCAGCAGACTCACGGGAGCGGGAGGGCCCCAGCAGTACTTC. Its protein is CASRLTGAGGPQQYF.

This clonotype was seen repeatedly, ten times or more. V usage is TRBV25-1 and J usage is TRBJ1-3, with 7 positions matching TRBD1. CDR1 MGHDK and CDR2 SYGVNS come from the germline V gene. This CDR3 comprises 14 residues. Losses at the gene ends were 7 bases for V and 4 bases for J; bases not matched to a gene: 7. This CDR3 is CASKTGASGNTIYF. CDR3 sequence (DNA): TGTGCCAGCAAAACAGGGGCTAGCGGAAACACCATATATTTT. Combining the CDR3 with reference TRBV25-1 and TRBJ1-3 gives the whole variable domain EADIYQTPRYLVIGTGKKITLECSQTMGHDKMYWYQQDPGMELHLIHYSYGVNSTEKGDLSSESTVSRIRTEHFPLTLESARPSHTSQYLCASKTGASGNTIYFGEGSWLTVV.